What follows is one T cell receptor (beta chain) and its context. Participants were aged about 18 to 95 years, lived in under 25 US areas, and enrolled virtually. V dropped 3 bases and J dropped 6; count of bases not matched to a gene: 1. This CDR3 contains 13 residues. The germline CDR1 and CDR2 sequences are SGHRS and YFSETQ. Here immunoSEQ multiplex PCR was the method, and the copy in TCRdb shows in-frame clones only, minus some. The profile shows under 250,000 clones, 80% of them singletons. The data stem from a study of blood T cell repertoires in COVID-19. At the level of the study: The origin of the acute and convalescent COVID-19 samples was the United States, Italy and Spain.

The sequenced sample consisted of PBMCs or T cells enriched from blood (not recorded which). The TCR sequence derives from a man aged 25-45 years with acute COVID-19. The chain couples TRBV5-1 to TRBJ1-2, with TRBD1 matching 11 bases. CDR3 nucleotide sequence: TGCGCCAGCAGCTGGGACAGGGGGGATGGCTACACCTTC. It encodes CASSWDRGDGYTF.